Presented here are 19 T cell receptor beta chains from one specimen sequenced in a study of T cells in women clearing cervical HPV infection. Sequencing was performed with immunoSEQ multiplex PCR; in TCRdb, only in-frame clones are kept and a portion is missing. The sample's table shows tens of thousands of clones. Source material: blood buffy coat. The source of these receptors is a woman between 18 and 70 years old with a cervical HPV16 infection that either progressed to CIN3+ or cleared (not recorded which).

In regard to this clone: The read falls 3 residues short of the CDR3 end, and the missing part is taken from the germline J gene. J is TRBJ2-3 and V is TRBV19; 10 bases align to TRBD2. Germline lookup yields CDR1 LNHDA and CDR2 SQIVND (reference sequence). This CDR3 is 13 amino acids long. This CDR3 reads CASSGGFQETQYF. The DNA read from the CDR3 is TGTGCCTCTAGCGGGGGATTCCAAGAGACG. The variable domain in full, with the rest retrieved from reference TRBV19 and TRBJ2-3, is DGGITQSPKYLFRKEGQNVTLSCEQNLNHDAMYWYRQDPGQGLRLIYYSQIVNDFQKGDIAEGYSVSREKKESFPLTVTSAQKNPTAFYLCASSGGFQETQYFGPGTRLTVL.

As concerns this clone: The read gets to within 3 residues of the CDR3 end, and the germline J gene fills in the rest. J is TRBJ2-5 and V is TRBV6-4; 10 bases line up with TRBD2. The CDR3 consists of 16 residues. The germline CDR1 and CDR2 sequences are MRHNA and SNTAGT. Germline trimming cut 1 base from V and 4 bases from J; bases unmatched to any gene: 6. CDR3 amino acids: CASSDFISGRGETQYF. Incomplete CDR3 DNA: TGTGCCAGCAGTGACTTTATCAGCGGGAGGGGAGAGACC.

Concerning this clone: Coverage ceases 3 residues before the CDR3 finishes, and the germline J gene fills in the end. The chain recombines TRBV7-8 with TRBJ2-5; 14 nucleotides match TRBD2. From germline, CDR1 is SGHVS and CDR2 FQNEAQ. J gave up 3 bases and V 2 bases, and 2 bases lay outside the gene matches. This CDR3 spans 16 amino acids. CDR3 bases read: TGTGCCAGCAGCTTACAGGGACTAGCGGGAGAAGAGACC. It is translated as CASSLQGLAGEET. The entire CDR3 is CASSLQGLAGEETQYF.

Turning to this clone: The CDR3 end falls 3 residues outside the read, so it is completed with the germline J gene. The V gene is TRBV7-3, the J gene TRBJ1-2; D gene unclear. This CDR3 has 12 residues. Germline-derived CDR1 and CDR2 are SGHTA and FQGTGA. The CDR3 bases that were read are TGTGCCAGCAGCTTAATTCTGGGCGAC. This sequence encodes CASSLILGD. The full CDR3 protein reads CASSLILGDYTF. Full variable domain (missing parts from reference TRBV7-3 and TRBJ1-2): GAGVSQTPSNKVTEKGKYVELRCDPISGHTALYWYRQSLGQGPEFLIYFQGTGAADDSGLPNDRFFAVRPEGSVSTLKIQRTERGDSAVYLCASSLILGDYTFGSGTRLTVV.

With respect to this clone: The read ends 3 residues shy of where the CDR3 ends; the end is completed using the germline J gene. The chain joins TRBV6-1 to TRBJ2-7, with 9 bases identical to TRBD1. Germline values: CDR1 MNHNS, CDR2 SASEGT. The CDR3 has 15 residues. V lost 2 bases, J lost 4 bases, and 6 bases stayed unmatched. Incomplete CDR3 DNA: TGTGCCAGCAGTGAATCGGGGACAGGGAGGTACGAG. Encoded protein: CASSESGTGRYE. Given in full, the CDR3 is CASSESGTGRYEQYF.

Details on this clone: Read sequence stops 3 residues before the CDR3 end, and the germline J gene provides the missing end. The chain combines TRBV29-1 with TRBJ2-3, with TRBD2 matching 8 bases. Germline lookup yields CDR1 SQVTM and CDR2 ANQGSEA. The CDR3 loop spans 13 amino acids. After removal of 8 bases from V and 3 bases from J, the junction contained 7 bases not matched to a gene. The DNA read from the CDR3 is TGCAGCTTTGGGCGGGAGGTAACAGATACG. Protein: CSFGREVTDT. The entire CDR3 reads CSFGREVTDTQYF.

About this clone itself: The sequenced fragment ends 3 residues before the CDR3 boundary, so the rest is inferred from the germline J gene. The chain combines TRBV19 with TRBJ1-4; 9 bases agree with TRBD1. V lost 5 bases to trimming and J lost 6 bases; unmatched junction nucleotides: 7. The CDR3 covers 15 residues. Germline V gene data show CDR1 as LNHDA and CDR2 as SQIVND (reference sequence). Partial CDR3 DNA: TGTGCCAGTAGTTTCTACACAGGGGGCGATGAAAAA. Translated, it gives CASSFYTGGDEK. The entire CDR3 is CASSFYTGGDEKLFF.

In regard to this clone: Sequencing ends 3 residues short of the CDR3 end; the germline J gene provides the rest. The chain recombines TRBV2 with TRBJ2-2; 7 bases align to TRBD1. In germline, CDR1 is SNHLY, CDR2 FYNNEI. Trimming at V came to 2 bases and at J to 4 bases, leaving 4 bases not matched to a gene. This CDR3 region has 15 residues. The sequenced CDR3 bases are TGTGCCAGCAGTGAACAGGGGGAAGGCACCGGGGAG. This codes for CASSEQGEGTGE. The complete CDR3 sequence is CASSEQGEGTGELFF. Together with reference TRBV2 and TRBJ2-2, the CDR3 gives the full variable domain: EPEVTQTPSHQVTQMGQEVILRCVPISNHLYFYWYRQILGQKVEFLVSFYNNEISEKSEIFDDQFSVERPDGSNFTLKIRSTKLEDSAMYFCASSEQGEGTGELFFGEGSRLTVL.

Comment on this clone: A junction boundary mismatches the germline segment, possibly from a read error. Coverage ceases 3 residues before the CDR3 finishes, and the germline J gene fills in the end. The V gene is TRBV7-7, the J gene TRBJ1-2; D possibly corresponds to TRBD1 (6 bases). The CDR3 totals 16 residues. CDR1 and CDR2 (germline): SSHAT, FNYEAQ (reference sequence). Here the CDR3 reads CASSLVPARGGYGYTF. CDR3 DNA, as far as it was read: TGTGCTAGCAGCTTAGTTCCGGCCAGGGGAGGGTATGGC.

Turning to this clone: A read error may produce the germline difference seen at one junction end. The CDR3 extends 3 residues past the end of the read, so its final part is completed from the germline J gene. The chain joins TRBV7-7 to TRBJ2-5, with D hard to call. The CDR3 contains 15 residues. CDR1 and CDR2 from the germline V gene are SSHAT and FNYEAQ (reference sequence). The CDR3 sequence: CASSQRLIGQETQYF. CDR3 DNA (partial): TGTGCTAGCAGCCAAAGATTGATCGGTCAAGAGACC.

Of note for this clone: The read terminates 3 residues ahead of where the CDR3 ends, so the germline J gene completes it. The chain carries TRBV19 and TRBJ1-5, with D possibly TRBD1 on 6 matching bases. Germline CDR1 is LNHDA and CDR2 is SQIVND (reference sequence). The CDR3 loop spans 17 amino acids. V was pared by 0 bases and J by 6 bases, with 18 bases between. CDR3 DNA, as far as it was read: TGTGCCAGTAGTATAGAATCAGGGGCATACTCCGTTCAGCCC. Residues: CASSIESGAYSVQP. The entire CDR3 protein is CASSIESGAYSVQPQHF.

As to this clone: With the read ending 3 residues before the CDR3 end, the germline J gene is used to fill in that end. V usage is TRBV7-2 and J usage is TRBJ2-2, with 12 positions matching TRBD2. The CDR3 totals 16 residues. The V gene's germline CDR1 is SGHTA and CDR2 FQGNSA. Germline trimming cut 0 bases from V and 5 bases from J; bases unmatched to any gene: 1. CDR3 DNA, as far as it was read: TGTGCCAGCAGCTTAGCTACTAGCGGGGGGACCGGGGAG. The encoded protein is CASSLATSGGTGE. The complete CDR3 protein is CASSLATSGGTGELFF.

To note about this clone: The read finishes 3 residues shy of the CDR3 end, and the germline J gene is used to complete it. The chain uses TRBV18 and TRBJ1-2; D ambiguous. Germline V lookup: CDR1 KGHSH, CDR2 LQKENI. There are 15 residues in the CDR3. The CDR3 DNA, read in part, is TGTGCCAGCTCACCACCCAGCGCGGGATCCTACGAC. Its translation is CASSPPSAGSYD. The full CDR3 sequence reads CASSPPSAGSYDYTF.

About this clone itself: Coverage ceases 3 residues before the CDR3 finishes, and the germline J gene fills in the end. This rearrangement joins TRBV29-1 to TRBJ2-3; no reliable D call. CDR3 length equals 11 residues. Trimming took 4 bases from V and 5 from J, leaving 7 bases between them. Germline CDR1 SQVTM, CDR2 ANQGSEA. The CDR3 sequence is CSVGLLDTQYF. The CDR3 DNA, read in part, is TGCAGCGTTGGTCTCTTAGATACG.

For this clone: Sequencing ends 3 residues short of the CDR3 end; the germline J gene provides the rest. The chain couples TRBV5-1 to TRBJ2-7, with D possibly being TRBD1 (5 bases). The V gene's germline CDR1 is SGHRS and CDR2 YFSETQ. Trimming took off 2 bases at V and 6 bases at J, with 15 bases between the two ends. The length of the CDR3 is 14 residues. CDR3 sequence: CASSLQDNSPEQYF. Partial CDR3 DNA: TGCGCCAGCAGCTTACAGGACAATTCTCCCGAG.

Comments on this clone: The CDR3 goes on 3 residues after the read ends, and that part is filled in from the germline J gene. The rearrangement uses TRBV19 and TRBJ1-2, with D maybe TRBD1 (6 bases). This CDR3 is 13 amino acids long. Per the germline V gene, CDR1 is LNHDA and CDR2 is SQIVND (reference sequence). V was trimmed by 6 bases and J by 3 bases, leaving 11 bases between them. CDR3 sequence: CASSEQGYYGYTF. CDR3 DNA, as far as it was read: TGTGCCAGTAGCGAACAGGGTTACTATGGC.

As concerns this clone: The CDR3 is cut off 3 residues early in the read; its end comes from the germline J gene. The chain joins TRBV5-1 to TRBJ1-1; D uncertain. This CDR3 spans 15 amino acids. Germline assignment: CDR1 SGHRS and CDR2 YFSETQ. The V end was cut by 4 bases, the J end by 3 bases, with 16 bases between. CDR3 residues: CASSAESGYYTEAFF. The sequenced part of the CDR3 DNA is TGCGCCAGCAGCGCGGAGAGCGGGTACTACACTGAA.

Details on this clone: The read terminates 3 residues ahead of where the CDR3 ends, so the germline J gene completes it. The rearrangement joins TRBV18 to TRBJ1-6; maybe TRBD1 (6 bases). CDR1 and CDR2 (germline): KGHSH, LQKENI. The CDR3 is 15 amino acids. Trimming took 5 bases from V and 7 from J, leaving 15 bases between them. The part of the CDR3 DNA that was read is TGTGCCAGCTCAACCCTCCAGGGGCTGAATTCACCC. Protein: CASSTLQGLNSP. The whole CDR3 sequence is CASSTLQGLNSPLHF.

Turning to this clone: Sequencing ends 3 residues short of the CDR3 end; the germline J gene provides the rest. The chain uses TRBV7-3 and TRBJ2-5, with D tentatively TRBD2 (5 bases). The CDR3 contains 13 residues. Trimming cost V 8 bases and J 4 bases, with 14 bases left between them. Germline loops: CDR1 SGHTA, CDR2 FQGTGA. Here the CDR3 reads CASSQVEGETQYF. CDR3 bases read: TGTGCCAGCTCCCAAGTCGAGGGAGAGACC.